The entry that follows covers one TCR beta chain sequence. Its antigen is unknown. The entry originates in a study of T cells in Graves' hyperthyroidism and ophthalmopathy. General study results and limits: Most thyroid clonotypes expanded above 0.001 appeared in blood too. The model made its ophthalmopathy prediction, and onset followed a median about 5.9 months later. By a 13 V-J model, ophthalmopathy was set apart from stable hyperthyroidism.

Patients were excluded because of uncontrolled infection, other autoimmune disease, pregnancy or lactation. Researchers amplified the TCR beta CDR3 regions from RNA transcripts. When the TCR CDR3 underwent first-round RT-PCR, the HTBI primer set was used. MiXCR was run by TCRdb on the multiplex PCR reads, yielding one entry per CDR3 protein. Of 550,000 to 700,000 distinct CDR3 sequences in the sample, under 15% were seen once. Germline V CDR1 and CDR2: MNHEY, SMNVEV (reference sequence). Losses at the gene ends were 4 bases for V and 4 bases for J; bases not matched to a gene: 9. The length of the CDR3 is 15 residues.

This sequence joins TRBV27 and TRBJ2-7, with 8 bases matching TRBD2. Sequenced input: blood. This clonotype originated in a middle-aged woman with Graves' ophthalmopathy. In DNA form, the CDR3 reads TGTGCCAGCAGTTCGTTTCTGTTAGCGGGATACGAGCAGTACTTC. As protein: CASSSFLLAGYEQYF.